The T cell receptor (beta chain) described here comes from a study of monozygotic twins with inflammatory bowel disease. TCRdb reprocessed the 5' RACE reads and keeps a single row for each CDR3 protein, giving no DNA. The sample's table shows 200,000 to 250,000 distinct CDR3 sequences. The clonotype was recovered from a human donor with ulcerative colitis or Crohn's disease, or a healthy co-twin of an affected twin (not recorded which). The sample was blood.

This CDR3 is CASSFRDEQFF. The rearrangement joins TRBV11-1 to TRBJ2-1; TCRdb proposes TRBD1, but this gene call is untestable without DNA. The CDR3 runs 11 residues. Germline CDR1 is SGHAT and CDR2 is FQDESV (reference sequence).